This TCR beta chain comes out of a study of blood T cell repertoires in COVID-19. For the study at large: In each case, the material was cDNA or gDNA derived from T cells, B-cell-depleted T cells, or PBMCs.

Original handling: How many nucleated cells were present was estimated from reference gene primer amplification. Profiling relied on immunoSEQ multiplex PCR, and the TCRdb table lists in-frame clones only, not all of them. V, J and clone size were drawn from that table, and D and trimming were deduced from the DNA. In the table there are about 140,000 clones, approximately 81% of which are singletons. The CDR3 covers 18 residues. The germline CDR1 and CDR2 sequences are KGHSH and LQKENI. V shed 5 bases, J shed 3 bases, and the junction held 11 bases outside the gene matches. Participants, roughly 18 to 90 years old, spanned about two dozen US areas.

Specimen: PBMCs or T cells enriched from blood (not recorded which). The chain couples TRBV18 to TRBJ2-6, with 9 bases that match TRBD1. The TCR originated in a man aged 40-49 years with acute COVID-19. DNA of the CDR3: TGTGCCAGCTCAACCGGGACAGGGATGTTGGGTGGGGCCAACGTCCTGACTTTC. Residues: CASSTGTGMLGGANVLTF.